This T cell receptor (beta chain) was sequenced for a study of T cells in Graves' hyperthyroidism and ophthalmopathy (dated by TCRdb to about 2019). With regard to the full study: Peripheral blood samples were taken at initial diagnosis, before any treatment was given. To identify distinguishing TCR V-J signatures, a discovery cohort of 90 to 100 patients was used, comprising roughly 45 with Graves' ophthalmopathy and around 57 with stable Graves' hyperthyroidism. Prospective prediction of ophthalmopathy was tested in an independent validation cohort of fewer than 20 hyperthyroidism patients and approximately 17 patients who later progressed to ophthalmopathy. The 100 discovery patients were divided at random into training and test sets in a 7:3 ratio. In about 6 Graves' hyperthyroidism patients, the study also compared T-cell repertoires from thyroid tissue with T-cell repertoires from blood. After sampling, hyperthyroidism patients received methimazole starting at 30 mg daily, and ophthalmopathy patients received high-dose intravenous methylprednisolone. TCR Vbeta CDR3 sequencing of 120 to 150 peripheral blood samples (over 40 ophthalmopathy, 75 hyperthyroidism and roughly 17 progressor patients) is reported in the paper. Study-wide findings and limitations: In validation, progression to ophthalmopathy was predicted by the model with around 70% sensitivity and around 75% specificity, a median of approximately 7.1 months before onset. Ophthalmopathy was separated from stable hyperthyroidism by a 13 V-J signature model, with approximately 90% sensitivity and approximately 81% specificity obtained in cross-validation and 80%/75% obtained in testing. Most expanded thyroid clonotypes (frequency above 0.001) were also detected in blood, suggesting blood repertoires may reflect thyroid immune responses. No statistical method was used to set the sample size in advance, and investigators knew the group allocation.

Ophthalmopathy patients had moderately to severely active disease, Clinical Activity Score of at least 3, NOSPECS grade of at least 4, and duration under 3 months. Exclusion was applied to patients with uncontrolled infections, other autoimmune diseases, pregnancy or lactation. Clinical symptoms, serum thyroxine and TRAb, thyroid ultrasound, and orbital computed tomography formed the basis for the diagnoses. Ficoll-Paque density gradient centrifugation was used to isolate PBMCs from 8.5 to 10 ml of fresh peripheral blood. Total RNA was extracted using Trizol reagent, and RNA quality was assessed on an Agilent 2100 Bioanalyzer. This clonotype was seen at least ten times. No antigen is known for it. The record has no base qualities; no much larger clone is one base away. The TCR beta CDR3 regions were amplified from the RNA transcripts. The TCR CDR3 was subjected to a first round of RT-PCR using the HTBI primer set and the Qiagen OneStep RT-PCR kit. A second multiplex PCR round built the libraries, followed by size selection and purification. Libraries were sequenced paired-end with 100 bp reads on an Illumina HiSeq2000. The authors' analysis ran thus. SOAPnuke was used to process the raw data, with reads discarded if the reads contained adapters or uncalled bases, had a mean Phred below 15, or lacked an exact constant-primer or identifier match. COPE v1.2.5 was used to merge high-quality paired reads, and clonotypes were defined as unique nucleotide sequences. MiTCR v1.1 was used to align clonotypes to the IMGT TRBV, TRBD and TRBJ reference segments. The analysis was restricted to V-J combinations with a frequency above 0.0001, which together covered 99.2% of the repertoires. A TCS score was defined as the ratio between F50 (clonal expansion) and ExV (chaos), using BLOSUM62-based TCRdist between CDR3 peptides within each V-J. Welch's t-statistics and random forest reduced 500 to 650 V-J features to some 14, which were used in a naive Bayes classifier (R e1071). The public reads were run again by TCRdb, first through fastp at Q25 and then through MiXCR, and only productive beta chains were kept. Identical CDR3 protein sequences are pooled into one entry, listed with their most common genes and DNA. TCRdb's processing, not the study's, gives the V and J calls here. Within this sample are hundreds of thousands of distinct CDR3 sequences, with 14% to 15% of them counted one time only. Clones ranked in the top ten supply approximately 13% of the sample.

The junction carries 15 bases between V and J, which are trimmed by 7 bases and 8 bases respectively. From the cysteine up to the phenylalanine, the CDR3 has a length of 13 residues. The entry retains the CDR3 DNA only, 39 bases that are in frame from base 1. CDR1 SGHVS and CDR2 FQNEAQ were looked up in the germline V gene. This clonotype was sampled from a man between 18 and 29 years old with Graves' ophthalmopathy. Sequenced material: blood. The V and J genes are TRBV7-8 and TRBJ2-1; the D call is tentative, TRBD1 or TRBD2, as each matches 5 bases. The nucleotide sequence reads as follows: TGTGCCAGCATCTCCGTCTGGGACCATGAGCAGTTCTTC. This codes for CASISVWDHEQFF.